These 21 T cell receptor beta chains came from one sample sequenced in a study of shared clonotypes between healthy human individuals. CD45RO-negative, CCR7-positively selected cells formed the naive CD8 fraction, excluding terminally differentiated effector memory CD45RA+ cells. Assay used: immunoSEQ multiplex PCR; TCRdb lists only in-frame clones, some missing. The table includes about 700,000 clones, about 90% detected once. The sample comprised naive CD8+ T cells sorted from blood. The receptors here all came from a man under 40 in good health.

The rearrangement links TRBV18 to TRBJ1-2; D gene ambiguous. This CDR3 contains 13 residues. Trimming took off 0 bases at V and 7 bases at J, with 9 bases between the two ends. The V gene's germline CDR1 is KGHSH and CDR2 LQKENI. CDR3 DNA: TGTGCCAGCTCACCACCGGTAGGAGGTGGCTACACCTTC. It encodes CASSPPVGGGYTF. Supplemented by reference TRBV18 and TRBJ1-2, the full variable domain reads NAGVMQNPRHLVRRRGQEARLRCSPMKGHSHVYWYRQLPEEGLKFMVYLQKENIIDESGMPKERFSAEFPKEGPSILRIQQVVRGDSAAYFCASSPPVGGGYTFGSGTRLTVV.

The chain links TRBV11-2 to TRBJ2-5; D not resolved. V lost 5 bases and J 1 base, leaving 8 bases between the germline ends. Germline V gives CDR1 SGHAT, CDR2 FQNNGV. CDR3 length equals 13 residues. The CDR3 region has the DNA TGTGCCAGCAGCCCTAGAGCCCAAGAGACCCAGTACTTC. Protein sequence: CASSPRAQETQYF.

J is TRBJ2-3 and V is TRBV29-1; D is ambiguous. CDR1 is SQVTM and CDR2 is ANQGSEA in the germline V gene. The CDR3 contains 15 residues. Trimming left V 0 bases short and J 6 bases short, with 16 bases between. The CDR3: CSVEDRRAIWDTQYF. The CDR3 bases are TGCAGCGTTGAAGATCGTAGGGCAATATGGGATACGCAGTATTTT.

The chain joins TRBV11-2 to TRBJ2-2; D remains unclear. This CDR3 is 12 amino acids long. Germline V gene data show CDR1 as SGHAT and CDR2 as FQNNGV. V dropped 5 bases and J dropped 5 bases, with 6 bases sitting between them. CDR3 sequence: CASSPETGELFF. The DNA of the CDR3 is TGTGCCAGCAGCCCAGAGACCGGGGAGCTGTTTTTT.

This chain links TRBV7-9 with TRBJ1-2; 9 nucleotides line up with TRBD1. CDR1 and CDR2 (germline): SEHNR, FQNEAQ (reference sequence). J lost 2 bases, V lost 4 bases, and 2 bases had no gene match. The CDR3 is 14 amino acids. CDR3 sequence: CASSSDRGNYGYTF. The CDR3 region has the DNA TGTGCCAGCAGCTCCGACAGGGGGAACTATGGCTACACCTTC.

This clone was seen more than once but under ten times. The chain couples TRBV5-5 to TRBJ2-7, with TRBD1 matching 9 bases. The CDR3 runs to 13 residues. V trimming: 5 bases; J trimming: 7 bases; junction bases outside the gene matches: 7. Germline loops: CDR1 SGHKS, CDR2 YYEKEE (reference sequence). CDR3 DNA sequence: TGTGCCAGCAGATGGACAGGGGTCGGTGAGCAGTACTTC. Translation gives CASRWTGVGEQYF.

The genes are TRBV19 and TRBJ2-5; 7 nucleotides match TRBD1. Germline CDR1 and CDR2: LNHDA and SQIVND (reference sequence). CDR3 length: 12 amino acids. Trimming cost V 10 bases and J 5 bases; bases outside gene matches: 7. Here the CDR3 reads CATQGGLETQYF. For the CDR3, the DNA is TGTGCCACCCAAGGGGGCTTGGAGACCCAGTACTTC.

In this sample, this clone turned up once. The J gene is TRBJ1-2, the V gene TRBV28; 7 positions match TRBD1. Losses at the gene ends were 6 bases for V and 1 base for J; bases not matched to a gene: 17. Germline CDR1 reads MDHEN; CDR2 reads SYDVKM. The length of the CDR3 is 18 residues. In DNA, the CDR3 is TGTGCCAGCAGACCTGCTAACGCTCTCGACAGGGATAACTATGGCTACACCTTC. Protein: CASRPANALDRDNYGYTF.

CDR3 nucleotides: TGTGCCAGCGAAGGACAGACCCTAGCCAAAAACATTCAGTACTTC. This sequence encodes CASEGQTLAKNIQYF. The chain has TRBV28 and TRBJ2-4, with D perhaps TRBD1 (6 bases). This CDR3 is built from 15 residues. CDR1 and CDR2 from the germline V gene are MDHEN and SYDVKM. The V and J ends lost 8 bases and 0 bases respectively, with 14 bases between them.

The V and J genes are TRBV29-1 and TRBJ2-1, with no clear D. CDR1 and CDR2 (germline): SQVTM, ANQGSEA. CDR3 length: 11 amino acids. The ends were cut back, 4 bases at V and 6 bases at J, with 7 bases in the middle. In DNA form, the CDR3 reads TGCAGCGTTGTACGGGCCAATGAGCAGTTCTTC. This codes for CSVVRANEQFF.

The chain uses TRBV29-1 and TRBJ2-2, with 8 bases that match TRBD1. J gave up 3 bases and V 7 bases, and 7 bases lay outside the gene matches. The V gene's germline CDR1 is SQVTM and CDR2 ANQGSEA. CDR3 length equals 14 residues. Here the CDR3 reads CSAATTGDTGELFF. The DNA for the CDR3 is TGCAGCGCCGCAACGACAGGGGACACCGGGGAGCTGTTTTTT.

The genes are TRBV4-1 and TRBJ1-3; no clear D gene. The CDR3 is 15 residues long. CDR1 MGHRA and CDR2 YSYEKL come from the germline V gene. Trimming pared 0 bases from V and 0 bases from J, leaving 6 bases between. CDR3 coding DNA: TGCGCCAGCAGCCAAGAAGGAAGCTCTGGAAACACCATATATTTT. This translates into CASSQEGSSGNTIYF.

The CDR3 loop reads CASSDFPGVWDTQYF. The CDR3 DNA follows: TGTGCCAGTAGCGACTTTCCAGGGGTCTGGGATACGCAGTATTTT. The V call is TRBV19, the J call TRBJ2-3; D might be TRBD1 (6 bases). The CDR3 loop spans 15 amino acids. The V gene lost 6 bases and the J gene lost 6 bases, with 19 bases spanning the gap. The germline gives CDR1 LNHDA, CDR2 SQIVND (reference sequence).

This sequence joins TRBV29-1 and TRBJ2-7; TRBD2 aligns across 10 bases. V lost 2 bases to trimming and J lost 7 bases; unmatched junction nucleotides: 2. Per germline, CDR1 SQVTM and CDR2 ANQGSEA. The CDR3 is made up of 12 amino acids. CDR3: CSVELAGVEQYF. The CDR3 DNA follows: TGCAGCGTTGAACTAGCGGGAGTTGAGCAGTACTTC.

In its sample, this clone was seen once. This sequence joins TRBV7-8 and TRBJ1-1; a possible D gene is TRBD1 (5 bases). The length of the CDR3 is 15 residues. V was pared by 5 bases and J by 0 bases, with 13 bases between. Looked up from germline, CDR1 is SGHVS and CDR2 is FQNEAQ. In nucleotides, the CDR3 is TGTGCCAGCAGCAAAACAGGTGGCATGAACACTGAAGCTTTCTTT. Its protein product is CASSKTGGMNTEAFF.

The genes are TRBV5-6 and TRBJ1-3; the D is unclear. Germline CDR1 and CDR2: SGHDT and YYEEEE. V gave up 0 bases and J gave up 1 base, with 5 bases separating them. This CDR3 comprises 14 residues. The DNA of the CDR3 is TGTGCCAGCAGCTTGGGCGTTTCTGGAAACACCATATATTTT. Its protein is CASSLGVSGNTIYF.

This clone was seen just once. V is TRBV29-1 and J is TRBJ2-7; D might be TRBD2 (6 bases). V lost 4 bases to trimming and J lost 4 bases, with 14 bases between them. CDR3 length: 13 residues. CDR1 SQVTM and CDR2 ANQGSEA come from the germline V gene. The CDR3 region has the DNA TGCAGCGTTGCGCGGGGCCTACCTTACGAGCAGTACTTC. Amino acids: CSVARGLPYEQYF.

J is TRBJ1-1 and V is TRBV4-1; tentative D call: TRBD1 (6 bases). Looked up from germline, CDR1 is MGHRA and CDR2 is YSYEKL. The CDR3 length is 14 residues. Trimming shortened V by 1 base and J by 7 bases, and 13 bases separated the two germline ends. CDR3 loop: CASSQARGQREAFF. In nucleotides, the CDR3 is TGCGCCAGCAGCCAAGCCCGCGGACAGCGTGAAGCTTTCTTT.

This clone was detected once. Mismatch with germline at one junction end may stem from a read error. This sample also contains other DNA sequences that code for the same CDR3. The rearrangement uses TRBV28 and TRBJ2-7; no clear D gene. CDR3 length: 14 amino acids. CDR1 MDHEN and CDR2 SYDVKM come from the germline V gene. CDR3 bases: TGCGCCAGCAGGCTAGGTCCAATCCGCTACGAGCAGTACTTC. Translated, it gives CASRLGPIRYEQYF.

V is TRBV9 and J is TRBJ2-1; D ambiguous. CDR1 and CDR2 (germline): SGDLS, YYNGEE. The V and J ends lost 4 bases and 0 bases respectively, with 11 bases between them. The CDR3 is 15 amino acids. The CDR3 spells CASSPPENSYNEQFF. CDR3 DNA sequence: TGTGCCAGCAGCCCCCCCGAGAACTCCTACAATGAGCAGTTCTTC.

This chain links TRBV9 with TRBJ2-1, with 8 bases lining up with TRBD1. The CDR3 runs to 15 residues. Germline V gene lookup returns CDR1 SGDLS and CDR2 YYNGEE. Losses at the gene ends were 3 bases for V and 4 bases for J; bases not matched to a gene: 6. The CDR3 loop reads CASSETGTGYNEQFF. For the CDR3, the DNA is TGTGCCAGCAGCGAAACCGGGACAGGATACAATGAGCAGTTCTTC.